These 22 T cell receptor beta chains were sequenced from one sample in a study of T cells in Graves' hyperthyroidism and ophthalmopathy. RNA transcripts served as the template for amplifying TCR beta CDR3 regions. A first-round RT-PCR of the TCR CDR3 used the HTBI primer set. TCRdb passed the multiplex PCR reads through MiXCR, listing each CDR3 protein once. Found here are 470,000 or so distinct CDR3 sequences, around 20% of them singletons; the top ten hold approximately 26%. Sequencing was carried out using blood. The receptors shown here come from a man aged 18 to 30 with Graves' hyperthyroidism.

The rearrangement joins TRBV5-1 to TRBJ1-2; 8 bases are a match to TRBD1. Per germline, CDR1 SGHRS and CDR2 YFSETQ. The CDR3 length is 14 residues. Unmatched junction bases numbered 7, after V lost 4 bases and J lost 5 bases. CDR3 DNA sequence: TGCGCCAGCAGCCCGGGACAGGATTTTTATGGCTACACCTTC. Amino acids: CASSPGQDFYGYTF. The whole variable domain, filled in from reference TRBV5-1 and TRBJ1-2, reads KAGVTQTPRYLIKTRGQQVTLSCSPISGHRSVSWYQQTPGQGLQFLFEYFSETQRNKGNFPGRFSGRQFSNSRSEMNVSTLELGDSALYLCASSPGQDFYGYTFGSGTRLTVV.

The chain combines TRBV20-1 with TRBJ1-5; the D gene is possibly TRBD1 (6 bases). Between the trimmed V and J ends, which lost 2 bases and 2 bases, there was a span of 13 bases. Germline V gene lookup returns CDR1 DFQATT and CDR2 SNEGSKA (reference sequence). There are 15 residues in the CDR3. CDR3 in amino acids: CSARMDRNRNQPQHF. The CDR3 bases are TGCAGTGCTAGAATGGACAGAAATCGCAATCAGCCCCAGCATTTT.

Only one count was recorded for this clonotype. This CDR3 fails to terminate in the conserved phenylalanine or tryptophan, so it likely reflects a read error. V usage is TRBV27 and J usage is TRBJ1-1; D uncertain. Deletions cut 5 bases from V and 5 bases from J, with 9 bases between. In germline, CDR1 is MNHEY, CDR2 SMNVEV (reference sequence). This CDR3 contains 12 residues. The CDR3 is CASSEAGTEAFL. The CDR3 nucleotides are TGTGCCAGCAGTGAAGCCGGTACTGAAGCTTTCCTT.

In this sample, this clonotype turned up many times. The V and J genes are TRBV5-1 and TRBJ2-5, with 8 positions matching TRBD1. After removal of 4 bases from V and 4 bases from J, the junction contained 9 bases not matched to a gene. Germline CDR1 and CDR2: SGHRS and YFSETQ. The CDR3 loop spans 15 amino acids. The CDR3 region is CASSHGTGEGETQYF. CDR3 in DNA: TGCGCCAGCAGCCACGGGACAGGAGAGGGAGAGACCCAGTACTTC. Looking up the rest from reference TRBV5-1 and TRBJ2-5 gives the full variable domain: KAGVTQTPRYLIKTRGQQVTLSCSPISGHRSVSWYQQTPGQGLQFLFEYFSETQRNKGNFPGRFSGRQFSNSRSEMNVSTLELGDSALYLCASSHGTGEGETQYFGPGTRLLVL.

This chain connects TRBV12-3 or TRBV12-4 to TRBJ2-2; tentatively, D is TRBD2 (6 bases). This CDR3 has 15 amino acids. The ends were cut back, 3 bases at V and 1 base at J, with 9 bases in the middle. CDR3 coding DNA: TGTGCCAGCAGTTTTTTGGGGGGGAACACCGGGGAGCTGTTTTTT. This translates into CASSFLGGNTGELFF.

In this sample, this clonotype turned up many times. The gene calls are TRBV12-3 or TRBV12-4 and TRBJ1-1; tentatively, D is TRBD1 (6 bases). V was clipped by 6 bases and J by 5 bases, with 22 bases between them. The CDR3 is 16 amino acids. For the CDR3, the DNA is TGTGCCAGCAGAAACCAGCTGGGCCCTCAGGGGACTGAAGCTTTCTTT. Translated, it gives CASRNQLGPQGTEAFF.

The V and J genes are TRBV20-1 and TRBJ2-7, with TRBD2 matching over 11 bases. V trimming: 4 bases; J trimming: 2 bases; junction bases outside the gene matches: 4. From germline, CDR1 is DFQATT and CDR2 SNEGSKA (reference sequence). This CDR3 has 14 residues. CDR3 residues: CSAKLAGGPYEQYF. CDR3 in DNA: TGCAGTGCTAAATTAGCGGGAGGGCCCTACGAGCAGTACTTC.

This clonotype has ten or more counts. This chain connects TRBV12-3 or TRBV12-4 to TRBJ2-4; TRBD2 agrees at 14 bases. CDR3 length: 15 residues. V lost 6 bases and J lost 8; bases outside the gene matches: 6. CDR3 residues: CASRTGLAGGDIQYF. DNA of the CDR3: TGTGCCAGCAGAACCGGACTAGCGGGGGGCGACATTCAGTACTTC.

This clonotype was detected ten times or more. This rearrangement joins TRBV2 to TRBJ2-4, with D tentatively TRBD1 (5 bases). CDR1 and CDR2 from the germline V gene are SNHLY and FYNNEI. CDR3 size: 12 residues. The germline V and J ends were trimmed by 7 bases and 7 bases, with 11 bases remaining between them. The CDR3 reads CASIKQGNIQYF. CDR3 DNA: TGTGCCAGCATTAAGCAGGGTAACATTCAGTACTTC.

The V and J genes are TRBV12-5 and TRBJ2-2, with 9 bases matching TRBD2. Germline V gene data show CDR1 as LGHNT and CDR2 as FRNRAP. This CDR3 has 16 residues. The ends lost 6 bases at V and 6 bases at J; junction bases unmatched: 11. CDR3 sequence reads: CASGKGLAGGPGELFF. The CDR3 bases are TGTGCTAGTGGAAAAGGACTTGCGGGAGGGCCCGGGGAGCTGTTTTTT.

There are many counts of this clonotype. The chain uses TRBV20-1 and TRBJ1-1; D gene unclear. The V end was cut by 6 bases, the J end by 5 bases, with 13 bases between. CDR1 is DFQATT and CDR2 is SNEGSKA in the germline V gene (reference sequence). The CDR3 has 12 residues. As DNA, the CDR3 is TGCAGTGCCCAATCGGATTATACTGAAGCTTTCTTT. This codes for CSAQSDYTEAFF.

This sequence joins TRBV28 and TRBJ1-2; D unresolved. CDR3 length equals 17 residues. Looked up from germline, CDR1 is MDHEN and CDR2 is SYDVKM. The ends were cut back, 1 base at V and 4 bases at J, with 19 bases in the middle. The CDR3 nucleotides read TGTGCCAGCAGTTTATCGGCGTCGTCTCTCTTGGGCTATGGCTACACCTTC. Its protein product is CASSLSASSLLGYGYTF.

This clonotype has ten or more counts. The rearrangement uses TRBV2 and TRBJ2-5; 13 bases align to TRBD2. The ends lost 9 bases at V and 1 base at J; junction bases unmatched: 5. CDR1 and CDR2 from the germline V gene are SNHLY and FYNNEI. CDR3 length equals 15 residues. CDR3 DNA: TGTGCCAGTCCGGGACTAGCGGGGTCCCAAGAGACCCAGTACTTC. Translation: CASPGLAGSQETQYF.

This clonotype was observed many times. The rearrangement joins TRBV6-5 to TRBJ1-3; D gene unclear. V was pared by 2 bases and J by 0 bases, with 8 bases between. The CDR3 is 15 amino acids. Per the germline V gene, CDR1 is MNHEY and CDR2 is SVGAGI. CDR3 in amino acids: CASSYGPSSGNTIYF. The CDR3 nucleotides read TGTGCCAGCAGTTACGGGCCTAGCTCTGGAAACACCATATATTTT.

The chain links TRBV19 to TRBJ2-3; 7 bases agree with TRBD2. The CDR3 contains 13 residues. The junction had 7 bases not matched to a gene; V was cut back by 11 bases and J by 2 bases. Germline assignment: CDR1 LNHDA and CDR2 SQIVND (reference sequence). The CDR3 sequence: CAVWGGTTDTQYF. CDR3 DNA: TGTGCCGTATGGGGGGGGACCACAGATACGCAGTATTTT. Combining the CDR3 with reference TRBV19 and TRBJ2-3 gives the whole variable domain DGGITQSPKYLFRKEGQNVTLSCEQNLNHDAMYWYRQDPGQGLRLIYYSQIVNDFQKGDIAEGYSVSREKKESFPLTVTSAQKNPTAFYLCAVWGGTTDTQYFGPGTRLTVL.

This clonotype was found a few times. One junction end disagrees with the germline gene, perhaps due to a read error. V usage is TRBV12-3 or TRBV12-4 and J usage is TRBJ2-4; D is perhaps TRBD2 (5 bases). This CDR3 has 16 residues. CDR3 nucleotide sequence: TGTGCCAGCAGTCCCCACACGTTTCTAGCCAAAAACATTAAGTACTTC. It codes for CASSPHTFLAKNIKYF.

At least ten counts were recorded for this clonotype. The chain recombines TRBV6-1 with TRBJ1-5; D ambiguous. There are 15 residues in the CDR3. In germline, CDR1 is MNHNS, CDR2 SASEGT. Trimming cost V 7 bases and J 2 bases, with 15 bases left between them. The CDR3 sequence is CASKSLYSGNQPQHF. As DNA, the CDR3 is TGTGCCAGCAAGAGCCTCTATAGCGGCAATCAGCCCCAGCATTTT.

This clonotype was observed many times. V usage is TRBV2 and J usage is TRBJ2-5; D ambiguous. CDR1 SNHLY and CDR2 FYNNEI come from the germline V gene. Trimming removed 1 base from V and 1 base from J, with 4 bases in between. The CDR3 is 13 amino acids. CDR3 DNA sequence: TGTGCCAGCAGTGAAGACAGCCAAGAGACCCAGTACTTC. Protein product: CASSEDSQETQYF.

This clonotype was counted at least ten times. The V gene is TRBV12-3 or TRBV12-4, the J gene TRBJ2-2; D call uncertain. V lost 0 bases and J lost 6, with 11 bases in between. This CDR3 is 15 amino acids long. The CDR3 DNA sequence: TGTGCCAGCAGTTTAGCGCCGGTTGGGGCCGGGGAGCTGTTTTTT. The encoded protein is CASSLAPVGAGELFF.

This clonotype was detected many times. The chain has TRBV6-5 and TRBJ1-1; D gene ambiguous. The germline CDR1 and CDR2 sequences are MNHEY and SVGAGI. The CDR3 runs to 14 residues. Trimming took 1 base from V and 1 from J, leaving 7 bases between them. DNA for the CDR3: TGTGCCAGCAGTTACTACAGCCGGAACACTGAAGCTTTCTTT. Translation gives CASSYYSRNTEAFF.

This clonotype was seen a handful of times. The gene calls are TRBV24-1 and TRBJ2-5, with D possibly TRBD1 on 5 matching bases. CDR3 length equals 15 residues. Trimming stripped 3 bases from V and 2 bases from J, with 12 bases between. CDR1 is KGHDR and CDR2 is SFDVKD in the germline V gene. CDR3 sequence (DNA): TGTGCCACCAGTGATCCGACAGCACAACAAGAGACCCAGTACTTC. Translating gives CATSDPTAQQETQYF.

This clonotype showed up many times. The CDR3 protein is CASRWGRNTEAFF. CDR3 nucleotide sequence: TGTGCCAGTCGGTGGGGCAGGAACACTGAAGCTTTCTTT. V is TRBV6-1 and J is TRBJ1-1, with D perhaps matching TRBD1 (5 bases). The CDR3 is made up of 13 amino acids. V lost 9 bases and J lost 1, with 12 bases in between. Germline V gene lookup returns CDR1 MNHNS and CDR2 SASEGT.